The source of this T cell receptor beta chain is a study of CD8 T cells in ankylosing spondylitis. Study-level results: For ankylosing spondylitis blood, a TCR beta motif of 7 or 8 highly homologous variants appeared characteristic.

The CDR3 is 14 residues long. CDR1 is DFQATT, CDR2 SNEGSKA, per germline (reference sequence). V dropped 4 bases and J dropped 1; count of bases not matched to a gene: 4. TCRdb used MiXCR to reprocess the 5' RACE reads, holding one entry per CDR3 protein. This sample carries approximately 500,000 distinct CDR3 sequences, approximately 12% of them seen once, and the ten largest clones take about 6.5%. Note on this clonotype: The antigen is unknown.

This chain joins TRBV20-1 and TRBJ1-5; 7 bases are a match to TRBD1. The sequencing input was blood, either unsorted or a sorted T cell fraction (not recorded which). The receptor was isolated from a male donor with ankylosing spondylitis. The CDR3 sequence: CSAIRQGSNQPQHF. For the CDR3, the DNA is TGCAGTGCTATACGACAGGGAAGCAATCAGCCCCAGCATTTT.